These T cell receptor beta chains were read from a single sample in a study of T cell changes during pregnancy in multiple sclerosis. Data came from immunoSEQ multiplex PCR; TCRdb stores just in-frame clones and leaves some out. This sample has tens of thousands of clones, with approximately 92% found just once. Sample: peripheral blood. Receptors were obtained from a female donor with multiple sclerosis, enrolled in a pregnancy study. Both conserved end residues are part of each CDR3. The D gene is left open where the match is weak. Part of the rows lack a size; the others show once, few, many or a class for expanded clones.

V gene,J gene,clone size,D gene,CDR3 DNA,CDR3 protein
TRBV7-9,TRBJ1-1,NA,TRBD1,TGTGCCAGCAGCAACCCGACAGGGGCGAGCACTGAAGCTTTCTTT,CASSNPTGASTEAFF
TRBV11-2,TRBJ2-2,NA,TRBD1,TGTGCCAGCAGCTTCCGAGGGGGCCCCGGGGAGCTGTTTTTT,CASSFRGGPGELFF
TRBV28,TRBJ2-7,NA,TRBD1,TGTGCCAGCAGTTCCCCCGGACAGGGATCCACCTACGAGCAGTACTTC,CASSSPGQGSTYEQYF
TRBV2,TRBJ1-3,NA,NA,TGTGCCAGCAGTAGACAGAGCTCTGGAAACACCATATATTTT,CASSRQSSGNTIYF
TRBV5-8,TRBJ1-1,NA,NA,TGTGCCAGCAGCTGGTACAGGGTGAAGGCTTTCTTT,CASSWYRVKAFF
TRBV6-5,TRBJ1-3,NA,NA,TGTGCCAGTTTCAGCTCCGGAAACACCATATATTTT,CASFSSGNTIYF
TRBV9,TRBJ1-1,NA,TRBD1,TGTGCCAGCAGCCATGACGGACAGGGGGGAACTGAAGCTTTCTTT,CASSHDGQGGTEAFF
TRBV30,TRBJ2-3,once,NA,TGTGCCTGGGTTCGGGTTGGCACAGATACGCAGTATTTT,CAWVRVGTDTQYF
TRBV7-2,TRBJ2-1,NA,NA,TGTGCCAGCAGCTTAGATCCTGGCTACAATGAGCAGTTCTTC,CASSLDPGYNEQFF
TRBV7-3,TRBJ2-2,NA,NA,TGTGCCAGCAGCTCGAATTCCCATGCTAGCGCCGGGGAGCTGTTTTTT,CASSSNSHASAGELFF
TRBV28,TRBJ1-1,once,NA,TGTGCCAGCAGTTTACAGGGGAACTCGAACACTGAAGCTTTCTTT,CASSLQGNSNTEAFF
TRBV6-5,TRBJ1-5,NA,NA,TGTGCCAGCAGCCTGATGGAAGGGAGGTGGCCCCAGCATTTT,CASSLMEGRWPQHF
TRBV4-1,TRBJ1-3,NA,NA,TGCGCCAGCAGCCAGTTCCCGTACGGAAACACCATATATTTT,CASSQFPYGNTIYF
TRBV6-6,TRBJ1-4,NA,NA,TGTGCCAGCAGTTACATAGGAATAGGTAGTGAAAAACTGTTTTTT,CASSYIGIGSEKLFF
TRBV11-2,TRBJ2-7,NA,TRBD2,TGTGCCAGCAGCTTAGTGATCCGACTAGCGGGTCGGAACTACGAGCAGTACTTC,CASSLVIRLAGRNYEQYF
TRBV4-3,TRBJ2-7,NA,TRBD2,TGCGCCAGCAGCCAAGGAGCGGGAGGGCCAAATGAGCAGTACTTC,CASSQGAGGPNEQYF
TRBV6-4,TRBJ2-1,NA,TRBD1,TGTGCCAGCAGTGATCTGGGACAGGGGGCACATGAGCAGTTCTTC,CASSDLGQGAHEQFF
TRBV7-2,TRBJ1-5,NA,NA,TGTGCCAGCAGCATAACCCTGCAGGGGCCACAGCCCCAGCATTTT,CASSITLQGPQPQHF
TRBV6-5,TRBJ1-5,NA,NA,TGTGCCACCCAAAGAGGCGGCAATCAGCCCCAGCATTTT,CATQRGGNQPQHF
TRBV28,TRBJ1-1,NA,NA,TGTGCCAGCTATCTGTCCATGAACACTGAAGCTTTCTTT,CASYLSMNTEAFF
TRBV6-5,TRBJ2-3,NA,NA,TGTGCCAGCAGTTCCTTGGGACCGGATACGCAGTATTTT,CASSSLGPDTQYF
TRBV7-2,TRBJ2-7,NA,NA,TGTGCCATCCGGGACTTGAACTACGAGCAGTACTTC,CAIRDLNYEQYF
TRBV6-5,TRBJ1-4,once,NA,TGTGCCAGCAGTTACCAACCGGGAGAGGAAAAACTGTTTTTT,CASSYQPGEEKLFF
TRBV9,TRBJ2-3,NA,TRBD1,TGTGCCAGCAGCTCATCGACAGGGAAAGATACGCAGTATTTT,CASSSSTGKDTQYF
TRBV6-1,TRBJ2-7,NA,NA,TGTGCCAGCACCGCCTATCTAGGCTACGAGCAGTACTTC,CASTAYLGYEQYF
TRBV5-1,TRBJ2-2,NA,NA,TGCGCCAGCGAGGGACTTGACTCTTCAGCAACCGGGGAGCTGTTTTTT,CASEGLDSSATGELFF
TRBV7-2,TRBJ1-5,NA,NA,TGTGCCAGCAGCTTAGGGCCAGAGTATAGCAATCAGCCCCAGCATTTT,CASSLGPEYSNQPQHF
TRBV6-4,TRBJ1-5,few,TRBD1,TGTGCCAGCAGCCCGGGACAGGGAGAACAGCCCCAGCATTTT,CASSPGQGEQPQHF
TRBV27,TRBJ1-5,NA,NA,TGTGCCAGCAGTTTCAGGGGCAATCAGCCCCAGCATTTT,CASSFRGNQPQHF
TRBV7-2,TRBJ2-3,once,TRBD2,TGTGCCAGCAGCAACCTAGCGGGAGTTTCTATAGATACGCAGTATTTT,CASSNLAGVSIDTQYF
TRBV30,TRBJ2-7,NA,NA,TGTGCCTGGAGTGTATTTAGGGGCGAGCAGTACTTC,CAWSVFRGEQYF
TRBV6-6,TRBJ2-7,NA,TRBD2,TGTGCCAGCAGTTACCGCGCGGGAGGTGGATACGAGCAGTACTTC,CASSYRAGGGYEQYF
TRBV19,TRBJ2-7,NA,NA,TGTGCCAGTAGTATATTTGGCCTAGCGTCTGAGAAAGGCGACGAGCAGTACTTC,CASSIFGLASEKGDEQYF
TRBV18,TRBJ2-5,NA,NA,TGTGCCAGCTCACCTAGGGAGACCCAGTACTTC,CASSPRETQYF
TRBV7-9,TRBJ2-7,NA,NA,TGTGCCAGCAGCAGAAGAGGAGAGACCATCGCCTACGAGCAGTACTTC,CASSRRGETIAYEQYF
TRBV27,TRBJ2-3,once,TRBD2,TGTGCCAGCAGTTTAGGGCTAGCGGGGGGCACAGATACGCAGTATTTT,CASSLGLAGGTDTQYF
TRBV6-1,TRBJ1-1,NA,NA,TGTGCCAGCAGTACGACAGGGAACACTGAAGCTTTCTTT,CASSTTGNTEAFF
TRBV4-3,TRBJ2-1,NA,NA,TGCGCCAGCAGCCAAGTGGCTGGGGAGCAGTTCTTC,CASSQVAGEQFF
TRBV19,TRBJ2-2,NA,NA,TGTGCCACCATAGGGGTAGCGGAGAACACCGGGGAGCTGTTTTTT,CATIGVAENTGELFF
TRBV6-6,TRBJ1-5,NA,NA,TGTGCCAGCACAAGACAGGTCGTTTGGAATCAGCCCCAGCATTTT,CASTRQVVWNQPQHF
TRBV4-1,TRBJ2-1,few,TRBD1,TGCGCCAGCAGCCTTGGACAGGGGTCCTACAATGAGCAGTTCTTC,CASSLGQGSYNEQFF
TRBV7-2,TRBJ1-2,NA,NA,TGTGCCAGCAGCCGCCGGGGGGGGGATGCGGATGGCTACACCTTC,CASSRRGGDADGYTF
TRBV7-2,TRBJ2-5,NA,TRBD2,TGTGCCAGCAGCTTAGTATTAACTAGCGGGGGGGAGACCCAGTACTTC,CASSLVLTSGGETQYF
TRBV30,TRBJ2-4,NA,NA,TGTGCCTGGAGTGTGGGCAGGGTTAGGAACATTCAGTACTTC,CAWSVGRVRNIQYF
TRBV27,TRBJ2-3,NA,NA,TGTGCCAGCAGTTCCGTAGATACGCAGTATTTT,CASSSVDTQYF
TRBV6-1,TRBJ2-4,NA,NA,TGTGCCAGCAAGCTCCAGGGAGGGGGCATTCAGTACTTC,CASKLQGGGIQYF
TRBV6-6,TRBJ2-7,NA,NA,TGTGCCAGCAGTTACTCGGCGGGTAGCTCCTACGAGCAGTACTTC,CASSYSAGSSYEQYF
TRBV11-2,TRBJ2-6,NA,NA,TGTGCCAGCAGCTTGGGGTTAGTGGGCGGGGCCAACGTCCTGACTTTC,CASSLGLVGGANVLTF
TRBV4-1,TRBJ2-1,once,TRBD2,TGCGCCAGCAGCCAAGATCTCCCTAGCGGGAGTCTAGGCGAGCAGTTCTTC,CASSQDLPSGSLGEQFF
TRBV2,TRBJ1-3,NA,NA,TGTGCCAGCAGTGCTAGGAGGGTAACAGGAAACACCATATATTTT,CASSARRVTGNTIYF
TRBV10-2,TRBJ2-5,NA,NA,TGCGCCAGCAGGAAATACGGTGGAAGGACCCAGTACTTC,CASRKYGGRTQYF
TRBV14,TRBJ2-5,NA,TRBD2,TGTGCCAGCAGCAAAGGACTAGCGGGTGTCGGAAAGACCCAGTACTTC,CASSKGLAGVGKTQYF
TRBV4-3,TRBJ2-7,once,TRBD1,TGCGCCAGCAGCCAAGTGGCCCCTCCGGGACAGGGATTCCCCAGCTACGAGCAGTACTTC,CASSQVAPPGQGFPSYEQYF
TRBV10-1,TRBJ2-7,few,TRBD2,TGCGCCAGCAGTGAGGGGACTACAAGCTCCTACGAGCAGTACTTC,CASSEGTTSSYEQYF
TRBV5-1,TRBJ1-4,NA,NA,TGCGCCAGCAGCTTGTCTCTGGACAGTGTCTTTGCAACTAATGAAAAACTGTTTTTT,CASSLSLDSVFATNEKLFF
TRBV6-5,TRBJ2-1,NA,NA,TGTGCCAGCAGTTACCGGCCAGGGAGCTCCTACAATGAGCAGTTCTTC,CASSYRPGSSYNEQFF